This section outlines one TCR beta chain sequence together with its context. This entry comes from a study of cytomegalovirus exposure and HLA in healthy donors. Study overall: Earlier results showed 120 million or so unique TCR beta sequences derived from approximately 180 million T cells.

V was trimmed by 2 bases and J by 4 bases, leaving 11 bases between them. CDR3 length: 14 amino acids. From germline, CDR1 is MNHNS and CDR2 SASEGT. 13 Jbeta primers and 60 Vbeta primers were used for the PCR. Clones were read by immunoSEQ multiplex PCR, and TCRdb kept only the in-frame ones, dropping some. The sample holds roughly 230,000 clones, around 83% seen once. The sequenced sample consisted of PBMCs. The V gene is TRBV6-1, the J gene TRBJ1-2; the D gene is possibly TRBD1 (6 bases). The TCR was taken from a girl between 2 and 10 years old in good health and CMV-seronegative. The CDR3 protein is CASSERQASYGYTF. DNA of the CDR3: TGTGCCAGCAGTGAAAGACAGGCGTCCTATGGCTACACCTTC.